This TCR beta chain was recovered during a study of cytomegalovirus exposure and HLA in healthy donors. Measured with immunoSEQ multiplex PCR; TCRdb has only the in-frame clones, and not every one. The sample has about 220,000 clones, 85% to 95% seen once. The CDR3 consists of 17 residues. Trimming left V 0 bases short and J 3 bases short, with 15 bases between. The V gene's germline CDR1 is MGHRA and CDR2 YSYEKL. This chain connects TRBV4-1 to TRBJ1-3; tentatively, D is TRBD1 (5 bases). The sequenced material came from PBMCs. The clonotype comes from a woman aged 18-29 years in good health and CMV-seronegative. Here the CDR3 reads CASSQDLGVPLGNTIYF. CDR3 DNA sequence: TGCGCCAGCAGCCAAGATCTAGGGGTCCCTCTTGGAAACACCATATATTTT.